The next 13 T cell receptor beta chains were all read from a single sample in a study of control samples from healthy donors and cancer patients. Produced via immunoSEQ multiplex PCR; TCRdb's table is partial and in-frame only. The sample has about 49,000 clones; roughly 85% are singletons. Input material: PBMCs. The receptors derive from a woman between 50 and 59 years old with lung cancer.

The CDR3 DNA is TGTGCCAGTAGTATAGACGGGGGTACTGAAGCTTTCTTT. Its translation: CASSIDGGTEAFF. V gene TRBV19 combines with J gene TRBJ1-1; D is perhaps TRBD1 (5 bases). V dropped 0 bases and J dropped 5 bases, with 7 bases sitting between them. The CDR3 loop spans 13 amino acids. In germline, CDR1 is LNHDA, CDR2 SQIVND (reference sequence).

The rearrangement links TRBV27 to TRBJ1-6; D is unclear. V lost 6 bases to trimming and J lost 1 base, with 7 bases between them. CDR1 and CDR2 (germline): MNHEY, SMNVEV (reference sequence). The CDR3 consists of 14 residues. The CDR3 DNA is TGTGCCAGCAGGGACGGATCCTATAATTCACCCCTCCACTTT. Protein sequence: CASRDGSYNSPLHF.

V gene TRBV24-1 combines with J gene TRBJ1-5; possible D gene TRBD1, 6 bases. The germline V gene has CDR1 KGHDR and CDR2 SFDVKD. V was shortened by 4 bases and J by 7 bases, with 16 bases between the two germline ends. This CDR3 spans 15 amino acids. This CDR3 reads CATSDLQGDQQPQHF. The CDR3 bases are TGTGCCACCAGTGACTTACAGGGAGACCAGCAGCCCCAGCATTTT.

The CDR3 coding sequence is TGTGCCAGCAGTCCAACCCCAGGGGGAGTAAACACTGAAGCTTTCTTT. It codes for CASSPTPGGVNTEAFF. The genes are TRBV27 and TRBJ1-1, with TRBD1 matching 7 bases. The CDR3 loop spans 16 amino acids. Germline CDR1 is MNHEY and CDR2 is SMNVEV (reference sequence). J was trimmed by 2 bases and V by 5 bases; bases with no gene match: 11.

This chain joins TRBV27 and TRBJ1-1; the D gene is possibly TRBD1 (5 bases). The CDR3 covers 14 residues. Trimming pared 6 bases from V and 2 bases from J, leaving 13 bases between. CDR1 is MNHEY and CDR2 is SMNVEV in the germline V gene (reference sequence). The CDR3 spells CASSKQGVNTEAFF. The CDR3 DNA follows: TGTGCCAGCAGCAAGCAGGGCGTCAACACTGAAGCTTTCTTT.

The chain couples TRBV4-1 to TRBJ1-1; 8 nucleotides align to TRBD1. Germline loops: CDR1 MGHRA, CDR2 YSYEKL. V trimming: 1 base; J trimming: 7 bases; junction bases outside the gene matches: 2. The CDR3 has 13 residues. This chain's CDR3 is CASSQGTGLEAFF. In DNA form, the CDR3 reads TGCGCCAGCAGCCAAGGGACAGGGCTTGAAGCTTTCTTT.

The chain is built from TRBV12-3 or TRBV12-4 and TRBJ1-1; D is ambiguous. The CDR3 sequence is 12 residues long. Trimming stripped 3 bases from V and 3 bases from J, with 5 bases between. Written as DNA, the CDR3 is TGTGCCAGCAGTTTTGTGTACACTGAAGCTTTCTTT. Its translation is CASSFVYTEAFF.

The chain uses TRBV5-6 and TRBJ2-6; D not resolved. The V gene lost 3 bases and the J gene lost 0 bases, with 4 bases spanning the gap. This CDR3 region has 14 residues. Germline assignment: CDR1 SGHDT and CDR2 YYEEEE. CDR3 nucleotides: TGTGCCAGCAGCTCGGCCTCTGGGGCCAACGTCCTGACTTTC. Translating it yields CASSSASGANVLTF.

The chain carries TRBV5-1 and TRBJ2-2, with D unclear. CDR3 length: 15 residues. V lost 6 bases to trimming and J lost 3 bases, with 15 bases between them. Germline loops: CDR1 SGHRS, CDR2 YFSETQ. Written as DNA, the CDR3 is TGCGCCAGCACGCGGACGGAGAGGTACACCGGGGAGCTGTTTTTT. This translates into CASTRTERYTGELFF. Together with reference TRBV5-1 and TRBJ2-2, the CDR3 gives the full variable domain: KAGVTQTPRYLIKTRGQQVTLSCSPISGHRSVSWYQQTPGQGLQFLFEYFSETQRNKGNFPGRFSGRQFSNSRSEMNVSTLELGDSALYLCASTRTERYTGELFFGEGSRLTVL.

CDR3 sequence (DNA): TGTGCCAGCAGTTATATCGCCGTTTATGGAGACACTGAAGCTTTCTTT. Protein sequence: CASSYIAVYGDTEAFF. This chain links TRBV6-9 with TRBJ1-1; no clear D. Germline CDR1 MNHGY, CDR2 SVAAGI. The V and J ends lost 2 bases and 3 bases respectively, with 16 bases between them. The CDR3 spans 16 residues.

V and J are TRBV7-8 and TRBJ1-5; D is unclear. Germline V gene sequence: CDR1 SGHVS, CDR2 FQNEAQ. The CDR3 covers 12 residues. V was pared by 5 bases and J by 5 bases, with 7 bases between. CDR3 sequence reads: CASSQDHQPQHF. DNA for the CDR3: TGTGCCAGCAGCCAGGATCATCAGCCCCAGCATTTT.

The chain joins TRBV28 to TRBJ2-1; perhaps TRBD1 as D (6 bases). This CDR3 comprises 17 residues. V gave up 6 bases and J gave up 4 bases, with 22 bases separating them. Germline V CDR1 and CDR2: MDHEN, SYDVKM. The CDR3 nucleotides read TGTGCCAGCAGACAACCCCACAGGGATGGCGTTTACAATGAGCAGTTCTTC. Amino acids: CASRQPHRDGVYNEQFF. Complete variable domain (other parts from reference TRBV28 and TRBJ2-1): DVKVTQSSRYLVKRTGEKVFLECVQDMDHENMFWYRQDPGLGLRLIYFSYDVKMKEKGDIPEGYSVSREKKERFSLILESASTNQTSMYLCASRQPHRDGVYNEQFFGPGTRLTVL.

This chain joins TRBV7-9 and TRBJ1-5, with no clear D. The V gene lost 1 base and the J gene lost 5 bases, with 6 bases spanning the gap. This CDR3 region has 13 residues. The germline CDR1 and CDR2 sequences are SEHNR and FQNEAQ (reference sequence). The CDR3 loop reads CASSLDRDQPQHF. DNA of the CDR3: TGTGCCAGCAGCTTAGACCGAGATCAGCCCCAGCATTTT. Looking up the rest from reference TRBV7-9 and TRBJ1-5 gives the full variable domain: DTGVSQNPRHKITKRGQNVTFRCDPISEHNRLYWYRQTLGQGPEFLTYFQNEAQLEKSRLLSDRFSAERPKGSFSTLEIQRTEQGDSAMYLCASSLDRDQPQHFGDGTRLSIL.